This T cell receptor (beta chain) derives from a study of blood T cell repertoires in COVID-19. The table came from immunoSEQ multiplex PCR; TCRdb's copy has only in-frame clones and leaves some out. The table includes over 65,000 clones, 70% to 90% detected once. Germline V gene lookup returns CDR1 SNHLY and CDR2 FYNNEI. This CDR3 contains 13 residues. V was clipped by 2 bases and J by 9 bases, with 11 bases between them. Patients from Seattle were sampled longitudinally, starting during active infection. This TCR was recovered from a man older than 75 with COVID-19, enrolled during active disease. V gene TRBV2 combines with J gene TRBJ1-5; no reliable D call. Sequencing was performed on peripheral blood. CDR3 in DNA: TGTGCCAGCAGTGAATTGGGCCTTCTGCCCCAGCATTTT. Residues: CASSELGLLPQHF.